This is a list of T cell receptor beta chains from one sample in a study of T-cell memory formation after mild COVID-19. A single record per CDR3 protein comes from TCRdb applying MiXCR to the 5' RACE reads. The table includes some 120,000 distinct CDR3 sequences, approximately 16% detected once. The sequenced sample consisted of PBMCs or a T cell subset sorted from them (not recorded which). These receptors all stem from an adult woman who had mild COVID-19 (a few samples of this study predate the infection). Cell type and time point are not known. Each CDR3 is given with its conserved first and last residue.

CDR3	V
CASSLAHGSYNEQFF	TRBV7-8
CASSLARSGNQPQHF	TRBV7-8
CASSPIVGNTIYF	TRBV12-3/TRBV12-4
CSVRRTGTYEQYF	TRBV29-1
CASSPSGASYNEQFF	TRBV7-9
CASSSTFGTGGNTIYF	TRBV7-3
CASAGRGFGELFF	TRBV6-5
CASSSRGATYEQYF	TRBV5-1
CATSSGRGRRSVHYGYTF	TRBV15
CATSDFRESYNEQFF	TRBV24-1
CATSRDLSGLGQPQHF	TRBV15
CASSSGQAKYF	TRBV5-5
CASSLGRPGGTGELFF	TRBV12-3/TRBV12-4
CASSWGWGLGTGELFF	TRBV27
CASSQNGWGQETQYF	TRBV5-1
CATQGLGHGYTF	TRBV11-2
CASSSGTGLYEQYF	TRBV5-1
CSARDQETGDNSPLHF	TRBV20-1
CASSNTPGQGALGYTF	TRBV7-9
CASRTPGLLEQYF	TRBV5-1
CASSVETGVTGELFF	TRBV5-1
CASSQDTSTGNQPQHF	TRBV4-1
CASSAPRDGAGSRSTDTQYF	TRBV11-3
CATSRAANTGELFF	TRBV15
CASSLSGGKVGELFF	TRBV7-6
CASSPPSGPPGANVLTF	TRBV18
CASSVGDSTYEQYF	TRBV5-1
CASSLEGGYEQYF	TRBV12-3/TRBV12-4
CAPSGGPDNSPLHF	TRBV10-3
CASSLDRLTGEGTEAFF	TRBV5-1
CASSHSLLAGGPGDTQYF	TRBV4-3
CATSVNLQETQYF	TRBV24-1
CASSLAGLGETQYF	TRBV7-8
CASSLVLAVTEAFF	TRBV7-9
CATSDRASAGGTDTQYF	TRBV24-1
CASSSWAPNTEAFF	TRBV6-5
CASSSSTGGTYNEQFF	TRBV9
CASSLGFRSGGQYF	TRBV7-9
CASSFFPGQRGADTQYF	TRBV7-9
CASSLGTSGSGELFF	TRBV28
CASSQGTFWTQYF	TRBV12-3/TRBV12-4
CASSSTRNTGELFF	TRBV5-1
CASRSGLAGGDTQYF	TRBV12-3/TRBV12-4
CASSSPGQTYEQYF	TRBV27
CSVEGDTPYEQYF	TRBV29-1
CASSLSGHASGYTF	TRBV7-9
CATSDSAGGYNEQFF	TRBV24-1
CSATIGTRPEQYF	TRBV20-1
CASRPGQGRTFF	TRBV27
CASSLSGGLAFF	TRBV5-6
CASSRHLRDRGTDTQYF	TRBV4-3
CASSLSSGTGTDTQYF	TRBV7-2
CASSWEDQGSYEQYF	TRBV4-1